This T cell receptor beta chain was profiled in a study of cytomegalovirus exposure and HLA in healthy donors. PCR primers comprised 60 Vbeta and 13 Jbeta primers. In the authors' workflow: Tens of millions of unique TCR beta chains, roughly 12 million shared, were counted in a later analysis. Sequenced by immunoSEQ multiplex PCR; TCRdb stores in-frame clones only, minus some. V, J and clone size reflect that table, while D and trimming were determined from the DNA. This table has approximately 170,000 clones, roughly 80% appearing once. This clone was detected a few times. Its antigen is undetermined. Trimming took 1 base from V and 0 from J, leaving 17 bases between them. The germline V gene has CDR1 SGHKS and CDR2 YYEKEE (reference sequence). The CDR3 is made up of 18 amino acids. The study, taken as a whole, reports: The later analysis indicated that the majority of CMV-associated TCR beta chains appeared HLA-restricted. TCR beta V segments were, for the most part, productive about 90% or about 30% of the time in an earlier analysis.

What was sequenced was PBMCs. The rearrangement uses TRBV5-5 and TRBJ1-3; D is perhaps TRBD1 (6 bases). The origin of this receptor is a male donor in good health and CMV-seronegative. As DNA, the CDR3 is TGTGCCAGCAGCTTGAATTTACAGGGCCCGGTCTCTGGAAACACCATATATTTT. This gives the protein CASSLNLQGPVSGNTIYF.